Detailed here is one T cell receptor beta chain. Its antigen is undetermined. This record belongs to a study of cytomegalovirus exposure and HLA in healthy donors. Study-level information: Of the donors genotyped, several hundred in all, around 77% fell in the Caucasian-associated ancestry cluster. The study's findings and limits: According to the study, approximately 150 TCR beta chains were cytomegalovirus-associated. In a later analysis, HLA-associated TCR beta chains were more clonally expanded than equally common others.

The PCR made use of 60 Vbeta and 13 Jbeta primers. Generated by immunoSEQ multiplex PCR, the TCRdb table keeps only in-frame clones and is missing some. The sample has around 70,000 clones; the top ten hold roughly 5.2%. V shed 4 bases and J shed 5 bases, with 23 bases lying between them. This CDR3 contains 17 residues. Germline CDR1 is MGHRA and CDR2 is YSYEKL. The sequenced sample was PBMCs. The chain couples TRBV4-1 to TRBJ1-2; possible D gene TRBD1, 6 bases. The sequence was obtained from a woman aged 40 to 49 in good health and CMV-seropositive. CDR3 DNA sequence: TGCGCCAGCAGCCGAGAGGGGGTGGGGCGGGGTAGGTATGGCTACACCTTC. This encodes CASSREGVGRGRYGYTF.